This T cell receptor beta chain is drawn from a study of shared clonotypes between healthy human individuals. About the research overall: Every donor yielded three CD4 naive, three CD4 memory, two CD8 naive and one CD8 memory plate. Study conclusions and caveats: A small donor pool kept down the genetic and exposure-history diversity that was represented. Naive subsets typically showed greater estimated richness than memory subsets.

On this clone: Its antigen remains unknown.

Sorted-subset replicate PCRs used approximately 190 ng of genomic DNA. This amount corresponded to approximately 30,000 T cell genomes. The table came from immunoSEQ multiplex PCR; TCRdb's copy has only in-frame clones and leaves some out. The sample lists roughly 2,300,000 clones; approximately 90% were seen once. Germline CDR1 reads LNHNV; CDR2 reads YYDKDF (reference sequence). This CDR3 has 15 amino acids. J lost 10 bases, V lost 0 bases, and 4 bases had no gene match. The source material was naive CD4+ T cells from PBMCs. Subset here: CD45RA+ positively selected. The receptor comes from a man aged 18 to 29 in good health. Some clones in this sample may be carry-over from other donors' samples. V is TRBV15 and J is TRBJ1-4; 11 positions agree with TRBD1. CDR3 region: CATSRDRTGGGKLFF. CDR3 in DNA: TGTGCCACCAGCAGAGATCGGACAGGGGGCGGAAAACTGTTTTTT.